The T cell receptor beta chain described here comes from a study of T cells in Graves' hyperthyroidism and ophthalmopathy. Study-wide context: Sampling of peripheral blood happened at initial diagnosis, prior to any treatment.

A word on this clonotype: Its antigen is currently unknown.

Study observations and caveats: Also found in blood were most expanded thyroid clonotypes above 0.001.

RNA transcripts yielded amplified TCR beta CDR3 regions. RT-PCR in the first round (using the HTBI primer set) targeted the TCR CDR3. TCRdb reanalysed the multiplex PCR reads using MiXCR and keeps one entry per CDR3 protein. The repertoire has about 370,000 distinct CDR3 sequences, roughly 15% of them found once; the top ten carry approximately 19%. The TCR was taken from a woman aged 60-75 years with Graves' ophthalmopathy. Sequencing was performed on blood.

The CDR3 coding sequence is TGTGCCAGCAGCTTTTTAGCGGGGAACACCGGGGAGCTGTTTTTT. It codes for CASSFLAGNTGELFF. The chain recombines TRBV7-9 with TRBJ2-2, with TRBD2 identical over 7 bases. Losses at the gene ends were 3 bases for V and 1 base for J; bases not matched to a gene: 2. Germline V gene lookup returns CDR1 SEHNR and CDR2 FQNEAQ (reference sequence). This CDR3 contains 15 residues.